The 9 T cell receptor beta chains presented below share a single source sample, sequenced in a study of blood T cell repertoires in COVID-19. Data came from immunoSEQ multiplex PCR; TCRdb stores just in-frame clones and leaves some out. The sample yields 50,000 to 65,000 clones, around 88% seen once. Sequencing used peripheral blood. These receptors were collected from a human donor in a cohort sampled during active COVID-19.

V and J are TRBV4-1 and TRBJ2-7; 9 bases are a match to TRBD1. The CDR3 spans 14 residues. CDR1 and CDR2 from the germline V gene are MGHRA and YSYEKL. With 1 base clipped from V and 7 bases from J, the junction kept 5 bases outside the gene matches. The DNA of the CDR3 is TGCGCCAGCAGCCAAGGGGACAGGGTAATAGAGCAGTACTTC. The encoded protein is CASSQGDRVIEQYF.

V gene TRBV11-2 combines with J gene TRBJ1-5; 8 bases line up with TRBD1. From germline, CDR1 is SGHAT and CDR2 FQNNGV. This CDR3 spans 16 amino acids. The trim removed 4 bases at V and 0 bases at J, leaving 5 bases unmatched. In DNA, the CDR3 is TGTGCCAGCAGCTCCGGACAGGGATATAGCAATCAGCCCCAGCATTTT. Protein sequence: CASSSGQGYSNQPQHF. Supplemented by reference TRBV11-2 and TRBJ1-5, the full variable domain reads EAGVAQSPRYKIIEKRQSVAFWCNPISGHATLYWYQQILGQGPKLLIQFQNNGVVDDSQLPKDRFSAERLKGVDSTLKIQPAKLEDSAVYLCASSSGQGYSNQPQHFGDGTRLSIL.

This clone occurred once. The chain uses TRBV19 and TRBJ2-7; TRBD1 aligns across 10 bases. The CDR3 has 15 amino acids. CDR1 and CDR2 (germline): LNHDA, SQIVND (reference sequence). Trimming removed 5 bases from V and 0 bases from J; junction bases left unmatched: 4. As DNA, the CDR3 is TGTGCCAGTAGTCCGAGACAGGGGGCCTCCTACGAGCAGTACTTC. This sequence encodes CASSPRQGASYEQYF.

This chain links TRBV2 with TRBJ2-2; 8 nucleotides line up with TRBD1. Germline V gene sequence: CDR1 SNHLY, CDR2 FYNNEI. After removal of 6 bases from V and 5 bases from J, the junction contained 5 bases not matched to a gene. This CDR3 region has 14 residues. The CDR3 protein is CASSPQGATGELFF. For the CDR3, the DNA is TGTGCCAGCAGCCCCCAGGGGGCAACCGGGGAGCTGTTTTTT. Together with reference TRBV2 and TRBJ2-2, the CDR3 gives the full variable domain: EPEVTQTPSHQVTQMGQEVILRCVPISNHLYFYWYRQILGQKVEFLVSFYNNEISEKSEIFDDQFSVERPDGSNFTLKIRSTKLEDSAMYFCASSPQGATGELFFGEGSRLTVL.

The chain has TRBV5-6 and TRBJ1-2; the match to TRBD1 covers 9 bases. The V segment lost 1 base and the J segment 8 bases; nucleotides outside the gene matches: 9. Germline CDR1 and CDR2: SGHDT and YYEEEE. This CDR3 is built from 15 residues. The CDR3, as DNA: TGTGCCAGCAGCTTGTACGGGACAGGGTCTAAAGGCTACACCTTC. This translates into CASSLYGTGSKGYTF.

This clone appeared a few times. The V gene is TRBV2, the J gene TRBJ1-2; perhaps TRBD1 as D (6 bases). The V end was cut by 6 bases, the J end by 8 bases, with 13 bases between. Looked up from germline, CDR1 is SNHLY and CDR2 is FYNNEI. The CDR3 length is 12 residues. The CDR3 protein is CASSPGVGGYTF. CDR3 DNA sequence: TGTGCCAGCAGCCCAGGGGTTGGAGGCTACACCTTC.

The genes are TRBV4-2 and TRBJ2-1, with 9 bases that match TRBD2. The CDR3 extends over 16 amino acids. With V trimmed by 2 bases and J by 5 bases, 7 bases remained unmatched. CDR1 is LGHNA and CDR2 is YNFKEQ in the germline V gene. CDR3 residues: CASSQHNSGGHNEQFF. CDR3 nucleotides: TGTGCCAGCAGCCAACATAATAGCGGGGGTCACAATGAGCAGTTCTTC.

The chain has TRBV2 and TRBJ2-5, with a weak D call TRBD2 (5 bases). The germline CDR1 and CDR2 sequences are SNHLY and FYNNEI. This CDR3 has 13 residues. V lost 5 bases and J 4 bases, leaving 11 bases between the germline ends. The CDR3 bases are TGTGCCAGCAGTTCGACTACCAGAGAGACCCAGTACTTC. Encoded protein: CASSSTTRETQYF.

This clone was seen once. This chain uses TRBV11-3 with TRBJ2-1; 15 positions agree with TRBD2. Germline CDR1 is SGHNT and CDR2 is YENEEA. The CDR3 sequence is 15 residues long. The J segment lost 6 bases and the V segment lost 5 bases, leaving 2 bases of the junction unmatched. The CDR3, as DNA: TGTGCCAGCAGCAGGGGACTAGCGGGGGGCAATGAGCAGTTCTTC. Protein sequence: CASSRGLAGGNEQFF.